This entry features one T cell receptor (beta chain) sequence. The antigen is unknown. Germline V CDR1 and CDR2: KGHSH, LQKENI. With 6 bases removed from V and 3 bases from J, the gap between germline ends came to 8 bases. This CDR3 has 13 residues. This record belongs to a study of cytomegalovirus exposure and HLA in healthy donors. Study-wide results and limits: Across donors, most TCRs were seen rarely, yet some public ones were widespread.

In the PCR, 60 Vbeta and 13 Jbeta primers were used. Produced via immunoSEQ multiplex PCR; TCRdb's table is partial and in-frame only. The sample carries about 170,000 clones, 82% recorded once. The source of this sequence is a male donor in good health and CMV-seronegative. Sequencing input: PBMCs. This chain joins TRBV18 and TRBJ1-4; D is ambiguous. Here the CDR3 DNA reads TGTGCCAGCTCCGGGAAGGCTAATGAAAAACTGTTTTTT. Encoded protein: CASSGKANEKLFF.